This T cell receptor (beta chain) was observed in a study of blood T cell repertoires in COVID-19. This CDR3 is 15 amino acids long. The V and J ends lost 0 bases and 4 bases respectively, with 10 bases between them. Per the germline V gene, CDR1 is SGHNT and CDR2 is YENEEA. This table comes from immunoSEQ multiplex PCR, and its TCRdb copy is limited to in-frame clones, with some not included. The sample contains 85,000 to 130,000 clones, about 80% of which appear only once. This clonotype originated in a woman aged 80 or over with active or convalescent COVID-19. Sample: peripheral blood. The chain carries TRBV11-3 and TRBJ1-5; perhaps TRBD1 as D (6 bases). This chain's CDR3 is CASSLDLRGNQPQHF. The CDR3 region has the DNA TGTGCCAGCAGCTTAGATCTGAGGGGGAATCAGCCCCAGCATTTT.